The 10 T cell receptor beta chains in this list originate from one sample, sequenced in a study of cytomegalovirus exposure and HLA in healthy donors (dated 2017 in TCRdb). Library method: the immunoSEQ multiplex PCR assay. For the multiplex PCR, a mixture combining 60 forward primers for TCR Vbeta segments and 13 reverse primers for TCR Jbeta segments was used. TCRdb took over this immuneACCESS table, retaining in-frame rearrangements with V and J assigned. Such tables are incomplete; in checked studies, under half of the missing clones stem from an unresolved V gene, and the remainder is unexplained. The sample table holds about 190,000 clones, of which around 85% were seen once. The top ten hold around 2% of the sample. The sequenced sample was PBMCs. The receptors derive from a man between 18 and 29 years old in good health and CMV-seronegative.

The CDR3 spells CASSQGTLARGADTQYF. The CDR3 nucleotides read TGTGCCAGCAGCCAAGGGACACTAGCCCGAGGGGCAGATACGCAGTATTTT. V usage is TRBV14 and J usage is TRBJ2-3; D might be TRBD2 (6 bases). This CDR3 is 17 amino acids long. Per germline, CDR1 SGHDN and CDR2 FVKESK. Trimming removed 1 base at V and 4 bases at J, with 18 bases between.

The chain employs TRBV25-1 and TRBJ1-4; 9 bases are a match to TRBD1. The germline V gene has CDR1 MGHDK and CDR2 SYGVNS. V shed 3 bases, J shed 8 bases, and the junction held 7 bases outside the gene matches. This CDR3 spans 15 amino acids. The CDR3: CASSDWDRASEKLFF. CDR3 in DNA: TGTGCCAGCAGTGACTGGGACAGGGCGAGCGAAAAACTGTTTTTT.

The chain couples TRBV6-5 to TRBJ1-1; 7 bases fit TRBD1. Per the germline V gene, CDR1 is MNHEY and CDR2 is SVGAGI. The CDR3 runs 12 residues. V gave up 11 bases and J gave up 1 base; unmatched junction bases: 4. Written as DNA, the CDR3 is TGTGCCGCCCAGGGGGGGAACACTGAAGCTTTCTTT. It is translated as CAAQGGNTEAFF.

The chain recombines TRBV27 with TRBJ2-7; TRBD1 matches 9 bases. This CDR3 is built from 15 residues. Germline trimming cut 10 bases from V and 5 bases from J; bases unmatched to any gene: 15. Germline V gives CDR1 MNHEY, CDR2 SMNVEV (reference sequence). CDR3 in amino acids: CATQRLGQGLNEQYF. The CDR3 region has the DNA TGTGCCACGCAGAGATTGGGACAGGGTTTAAACGAGCAGTACTTC.

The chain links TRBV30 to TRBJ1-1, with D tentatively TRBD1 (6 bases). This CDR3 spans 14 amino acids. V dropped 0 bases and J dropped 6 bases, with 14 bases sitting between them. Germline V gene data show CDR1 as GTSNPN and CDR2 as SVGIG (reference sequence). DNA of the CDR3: TGTGCCTGGAGTGTACTGAGGGGGATCGCTGAAGCTTTCTTT. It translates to CAWSVLRGIAEAFF.

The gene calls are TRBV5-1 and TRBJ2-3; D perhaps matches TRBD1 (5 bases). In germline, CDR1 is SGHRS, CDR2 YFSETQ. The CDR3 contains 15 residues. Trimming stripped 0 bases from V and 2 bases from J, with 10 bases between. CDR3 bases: TGCGCCAGCAGCTTGGAGGGGCGCACCACAGATACGCAGTATTTT. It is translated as CASSLEGRTTDTQYF.

The CDR3 protein is CASSIGRGGSSYNEQFF. CDR3 DNA sequence: TGTGCCAGTAGTATAGGGCGGGGCGGGAGCTCCTACAATGAGCAGTTCTTC. The V call is TRBV19, the J call TRBJ2-1, with 7 bases matching TRBD2. Trimming removed 1 base from V and 0 bases from J; junction bases left unmatched: 6. Germline-derived CDR1 and CDR2 are LNHDA and SQIVND (reference sequence). The CDR3 runs to 17 residues.

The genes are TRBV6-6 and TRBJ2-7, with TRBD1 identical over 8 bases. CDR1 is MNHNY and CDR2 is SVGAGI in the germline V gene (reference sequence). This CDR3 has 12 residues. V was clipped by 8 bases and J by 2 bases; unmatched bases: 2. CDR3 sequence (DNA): TGTGCCAGCGGACAGGGAACCTACGAGCAGTACTTC. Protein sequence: CASGQGTYEQYF.

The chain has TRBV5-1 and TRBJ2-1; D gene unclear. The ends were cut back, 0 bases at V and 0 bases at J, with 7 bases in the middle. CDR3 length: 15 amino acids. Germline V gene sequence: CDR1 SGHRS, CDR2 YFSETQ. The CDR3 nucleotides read TGCGCCAGCAGCTTGGCGCGGAGCTCCTACAATGAGCAGTTCTTC. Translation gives CASSLARSSYNEQFF.

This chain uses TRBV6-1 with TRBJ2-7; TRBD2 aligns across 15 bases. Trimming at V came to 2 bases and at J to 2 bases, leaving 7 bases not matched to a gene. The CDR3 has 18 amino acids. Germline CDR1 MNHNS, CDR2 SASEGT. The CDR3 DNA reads TGTGCCAGCAGTGAAAAGGGACTAGCGGGAGGATGGGCCTACGAGCAGTACTTC. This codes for CASSEKGLAGGWAYEQYF.